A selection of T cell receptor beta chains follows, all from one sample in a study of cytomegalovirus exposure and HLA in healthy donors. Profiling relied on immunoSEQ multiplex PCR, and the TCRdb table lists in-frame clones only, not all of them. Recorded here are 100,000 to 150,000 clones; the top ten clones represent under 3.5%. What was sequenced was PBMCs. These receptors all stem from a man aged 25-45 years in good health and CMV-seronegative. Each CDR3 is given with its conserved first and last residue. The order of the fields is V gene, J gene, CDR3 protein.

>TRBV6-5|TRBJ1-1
CASSLQGDTEAFF
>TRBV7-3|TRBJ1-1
CASTDRVGTEAFF
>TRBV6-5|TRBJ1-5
CASSWSGQLSNQPQHF
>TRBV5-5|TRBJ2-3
CASSLGAGLAGVRDTQYF
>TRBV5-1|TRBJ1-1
CASRLPDSEAFF
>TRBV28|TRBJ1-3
CASSTGGNTIYF
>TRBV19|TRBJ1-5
CATGDRPYSNQPQHF
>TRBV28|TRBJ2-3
CASSPGQGTHTQYF
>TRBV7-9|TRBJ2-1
CASRSPAGGSGINEQFF
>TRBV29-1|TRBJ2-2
CSVSQGLSTGELFF
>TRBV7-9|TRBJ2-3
CASSLAAGGTTDTQYF
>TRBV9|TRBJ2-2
CASSVAGVNTGELFF
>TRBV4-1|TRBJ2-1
CASSQMGGSYNEQFF
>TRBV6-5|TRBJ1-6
CASSTGETLHF
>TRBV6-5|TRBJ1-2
CASSYSRGLANYGYTF
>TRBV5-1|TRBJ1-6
CASTASSDRSSPLHF
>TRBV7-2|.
CASSVTGQNYEQYF
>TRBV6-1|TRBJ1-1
CASSLQSYPNTEAFF
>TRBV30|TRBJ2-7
CAWKAAGGPREQYF
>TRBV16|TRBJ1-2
CASSQGQTSGYGYTF
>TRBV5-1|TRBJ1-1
CASSSGQTNTEAFF
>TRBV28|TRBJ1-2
CASSPWGDAGYTF
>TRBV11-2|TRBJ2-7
CASSLEGTGSYEQYF
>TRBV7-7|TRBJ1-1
CASSLRQGAAAFF
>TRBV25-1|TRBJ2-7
CASQRLDRAYEQYF
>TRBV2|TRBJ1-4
CASRGQGAEKLFF
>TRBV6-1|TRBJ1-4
CASTSPRDEKLFF
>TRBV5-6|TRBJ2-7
CASGYTGTASAGEQYF
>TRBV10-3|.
CAITGTSGSGEQYF
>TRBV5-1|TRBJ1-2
CASGLTQQGYGYTF
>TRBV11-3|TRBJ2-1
CASSIVSGAYNEQFF
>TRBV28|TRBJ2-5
CASSEHRGRYETQYF
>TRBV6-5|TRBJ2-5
CASSLSTVQETQYF
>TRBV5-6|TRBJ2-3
CASSLFVAEDTDTQYF
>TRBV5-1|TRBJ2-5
CASSWRGPYQETQYF
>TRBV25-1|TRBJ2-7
CASRGQATYEQYF
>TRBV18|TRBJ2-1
CASSPRENEQFF
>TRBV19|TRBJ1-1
CASSKLGATEAFF
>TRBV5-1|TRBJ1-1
CASSLEGALTEAFF
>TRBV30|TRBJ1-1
CACPRGPTEAFF
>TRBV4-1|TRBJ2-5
CASSQELAGGQETQYF